The 17 T cell receptor beta chains below come from one sample, sequenced in a study of blood T cell repertoires in COVID-19. The table came from immunoSEQ multiplex PCR; TCRdb's copy has only in-frame clones and leaves some out. The table lists 52,000 or so clones, roughly 91% of them singletons. The sample was peripheral blood. The receptors were gathered from a human donor in a cohort sampled during active COVID-19.

The chain combines TRBV10-3 with TRBJ1-2, with 7 bases fitting TRBD1. After removal of 4 bases from V and 4 bases from J, the junction contained 9 bases not matched to a gene. CDR3 size: 15 residues. Germline CDR1 reads ENHRY; CDR2 reads SYGVKD. CDR3 sequence: CAISVDAGTVYGYTF. The DNA of the CDR3 is TGTGCCATCAGTGTAGATGCCGGGACAGTCTATGGCTACACCTTC.

The chain combines TRBV6-1 with TRBJ1-4, with D tentatively TRBD1 (5 bases). This CDR3 has 16 amino acids. Trimming cost V 2 bases and J 6 bases, with 16 bases left between them. Germline lookup yields CDR1 MNHNS and CDR2 SASEGT. CDR3 loop: CASSERAGIEDEKLFF. DNA for the CDR3: TGTGCCAGCAGTGAAAGGGCAGGGATAGAGGATGAAAAACTGTTTTTT.

This clone was picked up a small number of times. The chain couples TRBV10-1 to TRBJ2-1; D is possibly TRBD2 (6 bases). The CDR3 length is 15 residues. V was cut by 6 bases and J by 2 bases, with 14 bases left in between. Germline CDR1 and CDR2: WNHNN and SYGVQD (reference sequence). The CDR3 coding sequence is TGCGCCAGCAGCGTAGACGGGAGAGCCTACAATGAGCAGTTCTTC. Translation gives CASSVDGRAYNEQFF.

The chain is built from TRBV10-1 and TRBJ1-5; a possible D gene is TRBD1 (6 bases). CDR3 length: 13 residues. Germline V lookup: CDR1 WNHNN, CDR2 SYGVQD (reference sequence). Trimming left V 4 bases short and J 7 bases short, with 11 bases between. CDR3 amino acids: CASSAGEGQPQHF. The CDR3 DNA follows: TGCGCCAGCAGTGCAGGGGAGGGGCAGCCCCAGCATTTT.

This clone was found a few times. V usage is TRBV7-2 and J usage is TRBJ1-5; D remains ambiguous. The CDR3 sequence is 14 residues long. Germline V lookup: CDR1 SGHTA, CDR2 FQGNSA. V was clipped by 5 bases and J by 4 bases, with 12 bases between them. CDR3 bases: TGTGCCAGCAGCCAGAGTGGCGGGAATCAGCCCCAGCATTTT. This codes for CASSQSGGNQPQHF.

This clone was observed a single time. The chain combines TRBV30 with TRBJ1-1; 7 bases line up with TRBD1. This CDR3 contains 13 residues. The germline CDR1 and CDR2 sequences are GTSNPN and SVGIG (reference sequence). J was trimmed by 7 bases and V by 4 bases; bases with no gene match: 9. CDR3 amino acids: CAWKGDSQFEAFF. CDR3 in DNA: TGTGCCTGGAAGGGGGACAGTCAGTTTGAAGCTTTCTTT.

This clone was detected once. The chain combines TRBV5-4 with TRBJ2-3; TRBD2 aligns across 8 bases. CDR3 length: 15 amino acids. CDR1 and CDR2 (germline): SGHNT, YYREEE (reference sequence). V was clipped by 4 bases and J by 0 bases; unmatched bases: 4. The CDR3 DNA follows: TGTGCCAGCAGCGGCACTAGCGGAAGCACAGATACGCAGTATTTT. Amino acids: CASSGTSGSTDTQYF.

The chain carries TRBV4-1 and TRBJ2-6, with a weak D call TRBD1 (5 bases). This CDR3 has 16 amino acids. V was trimmed by 3 bases and J by 4 bases, leaving 13 bases between them. Germline V CDR1 and CDR2: MGHRA, YSYEKL. CDR3 sequence: CASSQDQGTGANVLTF. CDR3 nucleotide sequence: TGCGCCAGCAGCCAGGACCAGGGAACAGGGGCCAACGTCCTGACTTTC.

This rearrangement joins TRBV2 to TRBJ2-2; D remains unclear. The CDR3 is 14 amino acids. Per the germline V gene, CDR1 is SNHLY and CDR2 is FYNNEI. V dropped 7 bases and J dropped 2 bases, with 11 bases sitting between them. The CDR3 DNA follows: TGTGCCAGCAAAGAGGAGATCAACACCGGGGAGCTGTTTTTT. It encodes CASKEEINTGELFF. Full variable domain (outside the CDR3, taken from reference TRBV2 and TRBJ2-2): EPEVTQTPSHQVTQMGQEVILRCVPISNHLYFYWYRQILGQKVEFLVSFYNNEISEKSEIFDDQFSVERPDGSNFTLKIRSTKLEDSAMYFCASKEEINTGELFFGEGSRLTVL.

This chain links TRBV30 with TRBJ2-2; no definite D call. The CDR3 has 12 residues. Germline CDR1 GTSNPN, CDR2 SVGIG (reference sequence). V gave up 2 bases and J gave up 8 bases, with 9 bases separating them. The CDR3 sequence is CAWSRSTGELFF. The CDR3 DNA sequence: TGTGCCTGGAGTCGGAGTACTGGGGAGCTGTTTTTT. Based on the CDR3 plus reference TRBV30 and TRBJ2-2, the full variable domain is SQTIHQWPATLVQPVGSPLSLECTVEGTSNPNLYWYRQAAGRGLQLLFYSVGIGQISSEVPQNLSASRPQDRQFILSSKKLLLSDSGFYLCAWSRSTGELFFGEGSRLTVL.

The gene calls are TRBV5-1 and TRBJ2-3; 8 bases line up with TRBD2. CDR1 is SGHRS and CDR2 is YFSETQ in the germline V gene. Trimming took 0 bases from V and 3 from J; bases not matched to a gene: 6. This CDR3 has 16 residues. CDR3 loop: CASSLGTAGATDTQYF. The CDR3 nucleotides are TGCGCCAGCAGCTTGGGTACAGCGGGAGCGACAGATACGCAGTATTTT. The entire variable domain, with the rest obtained from reference TRBV5-1 and TRBJ2-3, is as follows: KAGVTQTPRYLIKTRGQQVTLSCSPISGHRSVSWYQQTPGQGLQFLFEYFSETQRNKGNFPGRFSGRQFSNSRSEMNVSTLELGDSALYLCASSLGTAGATDTQYFGPGTRLTVL.

The chain couples TRBV5-1 to TRBJ2-3; 7 bases line up with TRBD2. The CDR3 contains 17 residues. Trimming cost V 0 bases and J 0 bases; bases outside gene matches: 7. Germline lookup yields CDR1 SGHRS and CDR2 YFSETQ. The CDR3 DNA sequence: TGCGCCAGCAGCTTGGGGTTAGCGGGTTATAGCACAGATACGCAGTATTTT. Translation gives CASSLGLAGYSTDTQYF.

The chain links TRBV27 to TRBJ1-3, with a tentative D call TRBD1 (6 bases). This CDR3 region has 15 residues. Germline CDR1 reads MNHEY; CDR2 reads SMNVEV (reference sequence). Deletions cut 8 bases from V and 0 bases from J, with 14 bases between. This chain's CDR3 is CASAVDSPSGNTIYF. As DNA, the CDR3 is TGTGCCAGCGCCGTGGACAGTCCCTCTGGAAACACCATATATTTT.

The chain uses TRBV9 and TRBJ1-3; tentative D call: TRBD1 (6 bases). Trimming took off 1 base at V and 3 bases at J, with 11 bases between the two ends. Germline V gene data show CDR1 as SGDLS and CDR2 as YYNGEE. CDR3 length: 15 residues. CDR3 amino acids: CASSVRGADGNTIYF. CDR3 DNA sequence: TGTGCCAGCAGCGTACGGGGGGCTGATGGAAACACCATATATTTT.

The J gene is TRBJ1-5, the V gene TRBV28, with D possibly TRBD1 on 6 matching bases. Germline V CDR1 and CDR2: MDHEN, SYDVKM. The length of the CDR3 is 15 residues. V was shortened by 3 bases and J by 5 bases, with 14 bases between the two germline ends. CDR3 residues: CASSLSQGNYQPQHF. CDR3 DNA sequence: TGTGCCAGCAGTTTGAGTCAGGGGAACTATCAGCCCCAGCATTTT. The full variable domain, completed using reference TRBV28 and TRBJ1-5, is DVKVTQSSRYLVKRTGEKVFLECVQDMDHENMFWYRQDPGLGLRLIYFSYDVKMKEKGDIPEGYSVSREKKERFSLILESASTNQTSMYLCASSLSQGNYQPQHFGDGTRLSIL.

This clone was detected only a few times. This sequence joins TRBV7-2 and TRBJ2-1; TRBD1 matches 8 bases. CDR3 length equals 13 residues. V was clipped by 6 bases and J by 6 bases; unmatched bases: 4. Germline CDR1 is SGHTA and CDR2 is FQGNSA. The CDR3 loop is CASRSTGVNEQFF. In nucleotides, the CDR3 is TGTGCCAGCAGATCGACAGGGGTCAATGAGCAGTTCTTC.

This clone was observed a single time. J is TRBJ1-1 and V is TRBV30; D ambiguous. The CDR3 loop spans 11 amino acids. Deletions cut 0 bases from V and 8 bases from J, with 7 bases between. Germline V gene data show CDR1 as GTSNPN and CDR2 as SVGIG (reference sequence). The CDR3 DNA reads as TGTGCCTGGAGTGTGGCGGGAGAAGCTTTCTTT. Residues: CAWSVAGEAFF. Full variable domain (missing parts from reference TRBV30 and TRBJ1-1): SQTIHQWPATLVQPVGSPLSLECTVEGTSNPNLYWYRQAAGRGLQLLFYSVGIGQISSEVPQNLSASRPQDRQFILSSKKLLLSDSGFYLCAWSVAGEAFFGQGTRLTVV.